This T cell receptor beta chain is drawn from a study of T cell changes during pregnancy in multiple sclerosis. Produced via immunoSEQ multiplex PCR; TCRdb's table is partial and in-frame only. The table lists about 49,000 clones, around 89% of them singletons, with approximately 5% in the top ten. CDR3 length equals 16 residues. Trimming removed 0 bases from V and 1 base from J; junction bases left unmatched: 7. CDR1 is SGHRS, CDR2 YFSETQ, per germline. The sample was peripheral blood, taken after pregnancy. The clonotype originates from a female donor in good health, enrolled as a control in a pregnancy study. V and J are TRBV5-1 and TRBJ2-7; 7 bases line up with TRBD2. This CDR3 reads CASSLVGGMASYEQYF. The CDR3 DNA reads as TGCGCCAGCAGCTTGGTGGGGGGGATGGCTTCCTACGAGCAGTACTTC. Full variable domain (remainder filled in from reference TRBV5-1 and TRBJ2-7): KAGVTQTPRYLIKTRGQQVTLSCSPISGHRSVSWYQQTPGQGLQFLFEYFSETQRNKGNFPGRFSGRQFSNSRSEMNVSTLELGDSALYLCASSLVGGMASYEQYFGPGTRLTVT.